This T cell receptor beta chain was sequenced during a study of blood T cell repertoires in COVID-19. As for the study in general: Both acute and convalescent COVID-19 samples were obtained from the United States, Italy and Spain. T cells, B-cell-depleted T cells, or PBMCs provided the cDNA or gDNA that served as material.

Authors' data handling: Amplified reference gene primers provided the basis for estimating nucleated cell counts. TCRdb keeps only in-frame clones here, not all; method: immunoSEQ multiplex PCR. D and trimming come from the DNA, and the V and J calls and clone size come from that table. The table includes around 130,000 clones, 60% to 80% detected once. V was clipped by 7 bases and J by 6 bases; unmatched bases: 10. The CDR3 extends over 14 amino acids. Germline V gene lookup returns CDR1 LNHDA and CDR2 SQIVND (reference sequence). Sequencing was performed on peripheral blood. V is TRBV19 and J is TRBJ2-7, with 9 bases fitting TRBD1. The origin of this receptor is a human donor in a cohort sampled during active COVID-19. CDR3: CASNAGTGFSEQYF. DNA for the CDR3: TGTGCCAGTAACGCCGGGACAGGGTTTTCCGAGCAGTACTTC.